These 26 T cell receptor beta chains came from one sample sequenced in a study of shared clonotypes between healthy human individuals. Only in-frame clones appear in the TCRdb table, and some are missing; sequencing was by immunoSEQ multiplex PCR. There are about 490,000 clones in the sample; 79% occur only once, and over 9.5% lies in the top ten. The sample consisted of PBMCs. The origin of the receptors is a woman between 40 and 55 years old in good health. Some clones in this sample may be carry-over from other donors' samples.

The chain couples TRBV18 to TRBJ2-7, with D perhaps TRBD1 or TRBD2 (5 bases each). V was clipped by 1 base and J by 1 base, with 17 bases between them. The CDR3 contains 17 residues. Germline V gives CDR1 KGHSH, CDR2 LQKENI. The CDR3 DNA is TGTGCCAGCTCACCACGGGACGTAAGACATTTTTCCTACGAGCAGTACTTC. This gives the protein CASSPRDVRHFSYEQYF.

The chain uses TRBV30 and TRBJ2-3; 14 nucleotides align to TRBD2. With V trimmed by 2 bases and J by 0 bases, 19 bases remained unmatched. Germline CDR1 is GTSNPN and CDR2 is SVGIG (reference sequence). The CDR3 sequence is 22 residues long. The chain's CDR3 is CAWSWGGPTSGRVGSSTDTQYF. DNA of the CDR3: TGTGCCTGGAGTTGGGGGGGGCCGACTAGCGGGAGGGTCGGATCTAGCACAGATACGCAGTATTTT.

The V call is TRBV15, the J call TRBJ2-3; 9 nucleotides match TRBD2. From germline, CDR1 is LNHNV and CDR2 YYDKDF (reference sequence). The V gene end was trimmed by 3 bases and the J gene end by 0 bases; junction bases not matched to a gene: 7. This CDR3 comprises 17 residues. The CDR3 sequence is CATSRGGLAYSTDTQYF. CDR3 DNA sequence: TGTGCCACCAGCAGGGGTGGACTAGCGTATAGCACAGATACGCAGTATTTT.

Of note for this clone: A far larger clone is just one base off, so this is likely a read error. In the same sample, other DNA sequences code for this CDR3. This sequence joins TRBV6-6 and TRBJ1-3; D not certain. There are 15 residues in the CDR3. Trimming cost V 4 bases and J 1 base, with 11 bases left between them. CDR1 MNHNY and CDR2 SVGAGI come from the germline V gene (reference sequence). The CDR3 region is CASSWDRASGNTIYF. As DNA, the CDR3 is TGTGCCAGCAGTTGGGATAGGGCTTCTGGAAACACCATATATTTT.

This chain joins TRBV4-3 and TRBJ2-1; 12 bases map to TRBD2. The trim removed 0 bases at V and 7 bases at J, leaving 10 bases unmatched. CDR3 size: 18 residues. Germline lookup yields CDR1 LGHNA and CDR2 YSLEER. This chain's CDR3 is CASSQDLPTSGRQNEQFF. The DNA for the CDR3 is TGCGCCAGCAGCCAAGATCTTCCGACTAGCGGGAGACAGAATGAGCAGTTCTTC.

As for this clone: A read error is the likely source, as a far larger clone sits one nucleotide away. The chain has TRBV6-1 and TRBJ1-2; D call uncertain. V dropped 6 bases and J dropped 8 bases, with 19 bases sitting between them. Germline CDR1 reads MNHNS; CDR2 reads SASEGT. The CDR3 covers 14 residues. The CDR3 DNA is TGTGCCAGCAGCCTGAGGACCGCAGGAACGGGCTACACCTTC. Protein: CASSLRTAGTGYTF.

The rearrangement joins TRBV7-8 to TRBJ2-1; TRBD2 matches 11 bases. Germline V gene data show CDR1 as SGHVS and CDR2 as FQNEAQ. Trimming cost V 5 bases and J 7 bases; bases outside gene matches: 7. The CDR3 consists of 15 residues. Here the CDR3 reads CASSTGLAGGNEQFF. For the CDR3, the DNA is TGTGCCAGCAGCACCGGACTAGCGGGCGGGAATGAGCAGTTCTTC.

V is TRBV7-9 and J is TRBJ2-7; D may match TRBD1 or TRBD2 (6 bases each). Germline CDR1 is SEHNR and CDR2 is FQNEAQ (reference sequence). The CDR3 totals 15 residues. Trimming took 5 bases from V and 3 from J, leaving 17 bases between them. CDR3 DNA: TGTGCCAGCAGCGGGCGGGACAAAGGATTCTACGAGCAGTACTTC. Protein: CASSGRDKGFYEQYF. Full variable domain (remainder filled in from reference TRBV7-9 and TRBJ2-7): DTGVSQNPRHKITKRGQNVTFRCDPISEHNRLYWYRQTLGQGPEFLTYFQNEAQLEKSRLLSDRFSAERPKGSFSTLEIQRTEQGDSAMYLCASSGRDKGFYEQYFGPGTRLTVT.

The genes are TRBV5-1 and TRBJ2-3; the D gene is possibly TRBD2 (5 bases). Germline V gene data show CDR1 as SGHRS and CDR2 as YFSETQ. The CDR3 has 15 residues. V was cut by 0 bases and J by 4 bases, with 12 bases left in between. This CDR3 reads CASSLDTRGSDTQYF. In nucleotides, the CDR3 is TGCGCCAGCAGCTTGGACACAAGAGGGTCAGATACGCAGTATTTT.

This chain links TRBV5-6 with TRBJ2-3; D gene ambiguous. Germline-derived CDR1 and CDR2 are SGHDT and YYEEEE. The CDR3 runs to 15 residues. Between the trimmed V and J ends, which lost 5 bases and 0 bases, there was a span of 13 bases. The CDR3 DNA follows: TGTGCCAGCAGTACCGGGCCCTCTAGCACAGATACGCAGTATTTT. Protein product: CASSTGPSSTDTQYF.

The V call is TRBV7-8, the J call TRBJ1-1; D gene ambiguous. This CDR3 has 13 residues. V was clipped by 4 bases and J by 11 bases, with 17 bases between them. Germline CDR1 SGHVS, CDR2 FQNEAQ. The chain's CDR3 is CASSSVEGRRAFF. For the CDR3, the DNA is TGTGCCAGCAGCTCCGTGGAGGGAAGGCGGGCTTTCTTT.

A few counts support this clone. V and J are TRBV7-2 and TRBJ2-3, with a possible D match to TRBD1 (6 bases). Germline values: CDR1 SGHTA, CDR2 FQGNSA. The CDR3 spans 14 residues. V was pared by 1 base and J by 6 bases, with 11 bases between. The CDR3 region is CASSLELGADTQYF. For the CDR3, the DNA is TGTGCCAGCAGCTTAGAGTTGGGGGCGGATACGCAGTATTTT.

The chain recombines TRBV27 with TRBJ1-2; TRBD1 is a possible D gene (5 bases). The CDR3 totals 13 residues. Trimming cost V 7 bases and J 8 bases, with 17 bases left between them. Per germline, CDR1 MNHEY and CDR2 SMNVEV (reference sequence). CDR3 DNA: TGTGCCAGCAAGATGGGGCCGGCTTTAGGCTACACCTTC. Its protein is CASKMGPALGYTF.

This chain links TRBV7-8 with TRBJ2-3; the match to TRBD1 covers 9 bases. The CDR3 sequence is 15 residues long. Germline V gene lookup returns CDR1 SGHVS and CDR2 FQNEAQ. V was pared by 3 bases and J by 3 bases, with 4 bases of the junction left unmatched. The CDR3 loop is CASSLVQGATDTQYF. DNA of the CDR3: TGTGCCAGCAGCTTGGTACAGGGGGCAACAGATACGCAGTATTTT.

The V gene is TRBV19, the J gene TRBJ2-7; D not certain. Per the germline V gene, CDR1 is LNHDA and CDR2 is SQIVND (reference sequence). This CDR3 region has 15 residues. V was clipped by 6 bases and J by 0 bases, with 15 bases between them. The DNA for the CDR3 is TGTGCCAGTAGCAAGGACCTCCCGAGCTCCTACGAGCAGTACTTC. Its protein is CASSKDLPSSYEQYF.

The chain has TRBV11-2 and TRBJ2-1; 14 positions match TRBD2. Per the germline V gene, CDR1 is SGHAT and CDR2 is FQNNGV. The CDR3 is made up of 13 amino acids. Germline trimming cut 4 bases from V and 13 bases from J; bases unmatched to any gene: 3. CDR3 in amino acids: CASSSGLAGAQFF. The CDR3 DNA is TGTGCCAGCAGCTCGGGACTAGCGGGAGCTCAGTTCTTC.

This clone was observed a single time. This sequence joins TRBV2 and TRBJ2-4; D is unresolved. The ends were cut back, 4 bases at V and 6 bases at J, with 25 bases in the middle. The germline V gene has CDR1 SNHLY and CDR2 FYNNEI. This CDR3 comprises 18 residues. CDR3 residues: CASSAAPSLPQRANIQYF. As DNA, the CDR3 is TGTGCCAGCAGTGCGGCACCCTCCCTGCCACAGAGAGCAAACATTCAGTACTTC.

About this clone itself: This sequence may be a read error, since a much larger clone differs from it by one base. This chain links TRBV5-1 with TRBJ1-1; a possible D gene is TRBD1 (5 bases). Trimming removed 1 base from V and 4 bases from J, with 8 bases in between. The germline V gene encodes CDR1 SGHRS and CDR2 YFSETQ. This CDR3 comprises 13 residues. The CDR3 is CASSLWGGTEAFF. The CDR3 DNA sequence: TGCGCCAGCAGCTTGTGGGGGGGCACTGAAGCTTTCTTT.

This clone was counted once. The chain employs TRBV19 and TRBJ1-1; D perhaps matches TRBD1 (6 bases). This CDR3 is built from 14 residues. Germline V gene sequence: CDR1 LNHDA, CDR2 SQIVND (reference sequence). Trimming pared 2 bases from V and 1 base from J, leaving 8 bases between. CDR3 coding DNA: TGTGCCAGTAGTATAAGACAGGAGAACACTGAAGCTTTCTTT. Translating gives CASSIRQENTEAFF.

The genes are TRBV7-6 and TRBJ2-7; 12 nucleotides match TRBD2. The J segment lost 2 bases and the V segment lost 5 bases, leaving 7 bases of the junction unmatched. From germline, CDR1 is SGHVS and CDR2 FNYEAQ. The CDR3 has 16 amino acids. Here the CDR3 DNA reads TGTGCCAGCAGCAACCGGACTAGCGGGACCCCCTACGAGCAGTACTTC. It is translated as CASSNRTSGTPYEQYF. Looking up the rest from reference TRBV7-6 and TRBJ2-7 gives the full variable domain: GAGVSQSPRYKVTKRGQDVALRCDPISGHVSLYWYRQALGQGPEFLTYFNYEAQQDKSGLPNDRFSAERPEGSISTLTIQRTEQRDSAMYRCASSNRTSGTPYEQYFGPGTRLTVT.

Turning to this clone: The same CDR3 is also encoded by other DNA sequences in this sample. V gene TRBV11-2 combines with J gene TRBJ2-4; a possible D gene is TRBD1 (6 bases). This CDR3 contains 16 residues. Trimming shortened V by 5 bases and J by 0 bases, and 14 bases separated the two germline ends. Per the germline V gene, CDR1 is SGHAT and CDR2 is FQNNGV. CDR3 protein: CASSPYRVGAKNIQYF. CDR3 bases: TGTGCCAGCAGCCCCTACAGGGTCGGAGCCAAAAACATTCAGTACTTC.

As to this clone: Other DNA sequences within the sample encode an identical CDR3. The rearrangement links TRBV28 to TRBJ1-5, with 8 bases lining up with TRBD1. V trimming: 2 bases; J trimming: 4 bases; junction bases outside the gene matches: 1. The CDR3 totals 14 residues. The V gene's germline CDR1 is MDHEN and CDR2 SYDVKM. The CDR3 loop is CASSLGQGNQPQHF. The CDR3 region has the DNA TGTGCCAGCAGTTTAGGACAGGGTAATCAGCCCCAGCATTTT. The full variable domain, in which reference TRBV28 and TRBJ1-5 provide the parts outside the CDR3, is DVKVTQSSRYLVKRTGEKVFLECVQDMDHENMFWYRQDPGLGLRLIYFSYDVKMKEKGDIPEGYSVSREKKERFSLILESASTNQTSMYLCASSLGQGNQPQHFGDGTRLSIL.

This chain uses TRBV4-2 with TRBJ2-7; D tentatively fits TRBD1 or TRBD2 (5 bases each). Germline assignment: CDR1 LGHNA and CDR2 YNFKEQ. This CDR3 has 15 residues. V gave up 4 bases and J gave up 4 bases, with 17 bases separating them. The CDR3 spells CASSREVGPYYEQYF. The CDR3 DNA follows: TGTGCCAGCAGCCGCGAAGTGGGACCCTATTACGAGCAGTACTTC.

V is TRBV5-1 and J is TRBJ2-7; possible D gene TRBD2, 5 bases. The CDR3 is made up of 14 amino acids. In germline, CDR1 is SGHRS, CDR2 YFSETQ. Between the trimmed V and J ends, which lost 2 bases and 1 base, there was a span of 10 bases. CDR3 sequence reads: CASSFGVQSYEQYF. CDR3 DNA sequence: TGCGCCAGCAGCTTCGGGGTACAGTCCTACGAGCAGTACTTC. Combining the CDR3 with reference TRBV5-1 and TRBJ2-7 gives the whole variable domain KAGVTQTPRYLIKTRGQQVTLSCSPISGHRSVSWYQQTPGQGLQFLFEYFSETQRNKGNFPGRFSGRQFSNSRSEMNVSTLELGDSALYLCASSFGVQSYEQYFGPGTRLTVT.

The genes are TRBV28 and TRBJ2-1, with TRBD2 matching 7 bases. Germline V gene sequence: CDR1 MDHEN, CDR2 SYDVKM. V was pared by 3 bases and J by 4 bases, with 6 bases of the junction left unmatched. The CDR3 is 15 amino acids. The CDR3 sequence is CASSFRASGYNEQFF. DNA for the CDR3: TGTGCCAGCAGTTTTAGGGCTAGCGGATACAATGAGCAGTTCTTC.

The chain carries TRBV4-2 and TRBJ2-1; 8 bases agree with TRBD2. J gave up 0 bases and V 0 bases, and 7 bases lay outside the gene matches. CDR3 length equals 18 residues. Germline-derived CDR1 and CDR2 are LGHNA and YNFKEQ. CDR3 DNA: TGTGCCAGCAGCCAAGATGCTACTAGCGGAAGCTCCTACAATGAGCAGTTCTTC. It codes for CASSQDATSGSSYNEQFF.